These T cell receptor beta chains were read from a single sample in a study of blood T cells in healthy people across ages. TCRdb re-analysed the 5' RACE reads in MiXCR, keeping a single row per CDR3 protein. The repertoire includes over 1.5 million distinct CDR3 sequences, around 50% of them detected once, and approximately 2% sits in the top ten. Sequences were obtained from blood. Receptors were obtained from a woman aged 40 to 55 in good health. CDR3s include the opening cysteine and the closing phenylalanine or tryptophan. Each record gives: J gene, V gene, clone size, D gene, CDR3 DNA, CDR3 protein. The D gene is left open where the match is weak. Only some rows state a clone size, as once, few, many or a class for expanded clones.

TRBJ2-7 TRBV28 . . TGTGCCAGCAGTTTCCAGGGGTGGGCCTACGAGCAGTACTTC CASSFQGWAYEQYF
TRBJ2-1 TRBV20-1 once TRBD2 TGCAGTGCTAGAGATAAGACGGGACTAGCGGGGGGGCGACCCTACAATGAGCAGTTCTTC CSARDKTGLAGGRPYNEQFF
TRBJ2-7 TRBV15 . TRBD1 TGTGCCACCAGCAGAGAAGACAGGGGATACGGCGAGCAGTACTTC CATSREDRGYGEQYF
TRBJ2-7 TRBV5-1 few TRBD1 TGCGCCAGCAGCTCGTGGACAGGATTCTACGAGCAGTACTTC CASSSWTGFYEQYF
TRBJ2-1 TRBV6-5 . TRBD1 TGTGCCAGCAGGAACAGGGGATCCTCCTCAGGGCAGTTCTTC CASRNRGSSSGQFF
TRBJ2-5 TRBV7-2 . . TGTGCCAGCAGCCCGACACGGGCCAAGAGGGAGACCCAGTACTTC CASSPTRAKRETQYF
TRBJ2-5 TRBV24-1 . TRBD2 TGTGCCACCAGTGAGCGCGGGGGGAGGGAAGAGACCCAGTACTTC CATSERGGREETQYF
TRBJ2-3 TRBV7-2 . . TGTGCCAGCAGCTTAGGAGCAAGGGTCACAGATACGCAGTATTTT CASSLGARVTDTQYF
TRBJ2-1 TRBV25-1 . TRBD1 TGTGCCAGCAGCCGGGACAGGGGGCGTTACAATGAGCAGTTCTTC CASSRDRGRYNEQFF
TRBJ1-1 TRBV29-1 . TRBD1 TGCAGCGTCTGGACAGGACAGGGTGAAGCTTTCTTT CSVWTGQGEAFF
TRBJ2-3 TRBV5-1 . . TGCGCCAGCAGCTTGAGCCAGGGATTTCCAGATACGCAGTATTTT CASSLSQGFPDTQYF
TRBJ2-1 TRBV9 . TRBD2 TGTGCCAGCAGCTCCAGAGAGACTAGCAGAGAATACAATGAGCAGTTCTTC CASSSRETSREYNEQFF
TRBJ1-5 TRBV5-1 . TRBD1 TGCGCCAGCAGCGCTGGGACAGGGGATCAGCCCCAGCATTTT CASSAGTGDQPQHF
TRBJ2-6 TRBV4-3 . . TGCGCCAGCAGCCAAGATAGTTGGGTTACCTCTGGGGCCAACGTCCTGACTTTC CASSQDSWVTSGANVLTF
TRBJ1-2 TRBV7-2 . . TGTGCCAGCAGCTTAAGTTACAGGGCGAACTATGGCTACACCTTC CASSLSYRANYGYTF
TRBJ2-4 TRBV12-3/TRBV12-4 many . TGTGCCAGCAGTATCACAGGGTACGGCAAAAACATTCAGTACTTC CASSITGYGKNIQYF
TRBJ2-5 TRBV7-2 . . TGTGCCAGCAGCACAGGACAGCCTGGGGAGACCCAGTACTTC CASSTGQPGETQYF
TRBJ1-2 TRBV6-5 few . TGTGCCAGCAGCCCGGGCCTCCCTAACTATGGCTACACCTTC CASSPGLPNYGYTF
TRBJ2-1 TRBV3-1 . . TGTGCCAGCAGCCAAGGGACGACTAGTCGGTATGAGCAGTTCTTC CASSQGTTSRYEQFF
TRBJ2-3 TRBV10-3 . . TGTGCCATCAGTTCCGGGCCTTCCACAGATACGCAGTATTTT CAISSGPSTDTQYF
TRBJ2-5 TRBV7-2 . . TGTGCCAGCAGCTTATATCAGACCCAGTACTTC CASSLYQTQYF
TRBJ2-5 TRBV6-5 . TRBD2 TGTGCCAGCAGTTACCTGCGGGGGGCAGAGACCCAGTACTTC CASSYLRGAETQYF
TRBJ2-6 TRBV4-2 few . TGTGCCAGCAGCCAAGATAAAGGACGGGGATCTGGGGCCAACGTCCTGACTTTC CASSQDKGRGSGANVLTF
TRBJ2-3 TRBV10-2 . TRBD2 TGCGCCAGCAGTGAGTCGGTTCGGGGGGGCACAGATACGCGGTATTTT CASSESVRGGTDTRYF
TRBJ2-4 TRBV7-2 . TRBD2 TGTGCCAGCAGCTTACGAGTAGCGGGGGCCAGAATTCAGTACTTC CASSLRVAGARIQYF
TRBJ2-1 TRBV7-2 . . TGTGCCAGCAGCTTAGCGTTAGCTCCCTACAATGAGCAGTTCTTC CASSLALAPYNEQFF
TRBJ2-1 TRBV28 . TRBD1 TGTGCCAGCAGTCCGTTACTACAGGGGCGCTACAATGAGCAGTTCTTC CASSPLLQGRYNEQFF
TRBJ2-4 TRBV20-1 . TRBD2 TGCAGTGCTGAACTTACTAGCGGGGGAAACATTCAGTACTTC CSAELTSGGNIQYF
TRBJ1-2 TRBV6-1 few . TGTGCCAGCAATCGCAATGGAGCAGCCCGGGGCACTTATGGCTACACCTTC CASNRNGAARGTYGYTF
TRBJ1-2 TRBV4-1 . TRBD1 TGCGCCAGCAGCCAAGAGGGACAGGGTATGAATGGCTACACCTTC CASSQEGQGMNGYTF
TRBJ2-6 TRBV6-6 . . TGTGCCAGCAGTTACGAAGCCCACTCTGGGGCCAACGTCCTGACTTTC CASSYEAHSGANVLTF
TRBJ2-5 TRBV24-1 few . TGTGCCACCAGTCGCGGTCAGGGCGAGGAGACCCAGTACTTC CATSRGQGEETQYF
TRBJ2-4 TRBV18 few . TGTGCCAGCTCACCAAGGGCAGGGTCGGTCCAAAACATTCAGTACTTC CASSPRAGSVQNIQYF
TRBJ2-3 TRBV20-1 . . TGCAGTGCCCAAGGGCCGGGGACAGATACGCAGTATTTT CSAQGPGTDTQYF
TRBJ2-5 TRBV3-1 . . TGTGCCAGCAGCCAAGGTTACAGGGAGGAGACCCAGTACTTC CASSQGYREETQYF
TRBJ1-2 TRBV14 . . TGTGCCAGCAGCTGGGACTCATCAGAGAATGGCTACACCTTC CASSWDSSENGYTF